These 5 T cell receptor beta chains came from one sample sequenced in a study of response to subunit inactivated influenza vaccine. TCRdb redid the calling of the RT-PCR reads with MiXCR, one entry per CDR3 protein. The sample has hundreds of thousands of distinct CDR3 sequences; 22% are singletons. The sequencing here drew on PBMCs from blood, taken roughly 20 months after vaccination. These receptors were collected from a man aged 50 to 69 who received an inactivated influenza vaccine.

This clonotype turned up a few times. The chain recombines TRBV20-1 with TRBJ1-4; D not resolved. The length of the CDR3 is 15 residues. V was clipped by 0 bases and J by 3 bases, with 11 bases between them. Germline-derived CDR1 and CDR2 are DFQATT and SNEGSKA (reference sequence). The CDR3 region has the DNA TGCAGTGCTAGAGATCCGGGAAGGTCTAATGAAAAACTGTTTTTT. This sequence encodes CSARDPGRSNEKLFF.

This clonotype occurred a few times. The CDR3 loop is CASSLAASGSGYEQYF. The CDR3 bases are TGTGCCAGCAGCTTAGCGGCTAGCGGGTCAGGCTACGAGCAGTACTTC. The chain links TRBV7-2 to TRBJ2-7; 8 bases are a match to TRBD2. CDR3 length equals 16 residues. Trimming removed 0 bases from V and 3 bases from J; junction bases left unmatched: 7. Germline V gene lookup returns CDR1 SGHTA and CDR2 FQGNSA.

This clonotype turned up a few times. The chain recombines TRBV7-2 with TRBJ1-5; D might be TRBD1 (5 bases). CDR1 and CDR2 (germline): SGHTA, FQGNSA. The germline V and J ends were trimmed by 5 bases and 2 bases, with 13 bases remaining between them. CDR3 length: 15 amino acids. CDR3: CASSPAGFGNQPQHF. CDR3 in DNA: TGTGCCAGCAGCCCGGCAGGGTTCGGCAATCAGCCCCAGCATTTT.

The chain recombines TRBV4-3 with TRBJ1-5; D remains ambiguous. Germline loops: CDR1 LGHNA, CDR2 YSLEER. V shed 0 bases and J shed 5 bases, with 11 bases lying between them. The CDR3 extends over 15 amino acids. The CDR3 DNA is TGCGCCAGCAGCCAAGATAGTATGGGCGATCAGCCCCAGCATTTT. This codes for CASSQDSMGDQPQHF.

The J gene is TRBJ2-2, the V gene TRBV19; tentatively, D is TRBD2 (5 bases). The CDR3 spans 17 residues. Trimming took off 2 bases at V and 2 bases at J, with 15 bases between the two ends. Germline V gene sequence: CDR1 LNHDA, CDR2 SQIVND (reference sequence). The CDR3 DNA follows: TGTGCCAGTAGTATATCAGGACTCCTCGACAACACCGGGGAGCTGTTTTTT. This encodes CASSISGLLDNTGELFF.